The table lists the clone carrying this T cell receptor beta chain with a few counts. The sample is drawn from a study of shared clonotypes between healthy human individuals. TCRdb's copy holds only in-frame clones and misses some; the assay was immunoSEQ multiplex PCR. In the table there are approximately 980,000 clones, approximately 80% of which are singletons. The sequence was obtained from a man in his late teens or twenties in good health. Sequencing was carried out using memory CD4+ T cells sorted from blood. Subset noted: CD45RA-negative fraction.

The CDR3 DNA sequence: TGTGCCAGCAGCGTAGGCCCGGGTGGCAGAGGTTACTCTGGGGCCAACGTCCTGACTTTC. Translating gives CASSVGPGGRGYSGANVLTF. The gene calls are TRBV9 and TRBJ2-6; D is unresolved. Trimming pared 0 bases from V and 0 bases from J, leaving 19 bases between. This CDR3 has 20 amino acids. Germline V gives CDR1 SGDLS, CDR2 YYNGEE.